This TCR beta chain was found in a study of PD-1 blockade in classical Hodgkin lymphoma. The study's findings and limits: Patients with a complete response exhibited baseline diversity comparable to newly diagnosed patients. It was CD4+ TCR diversity, not CD8+, that rose significantly by C4D1.

Produced via immunoSEQ multiplex PCR; TCRdb's table is partial and in-frame only. This sample yields 27,000 or so clones, of which around 70% are seen a single time; roughly 3.6% belongs to the top ten. This sample's time point: cycle 4 day 1 (C4D1), after 6 weeks of nivolumab. Brentuximab vedotin exposure varied, and every patient relapsed after autologous stem cell transplantation. The CDR3 has 15 residues. Germline V lookup: CDR1 SGDLS, CDR2 YYNGEE. After removal of 3 bases from V and 5 bases from J, the junction contained 11 bases not matched to a gene. In this sample, this clone turned up a few times. Its antigen is currently unknown.

The V and J genes are TRBV9 and TRBJ2-7, with TRBD1 identical over 7 bases. The source was peripheral blood mononuclear cells (PBMCs), collected before the fourth cycle of nivolumab. This TCR was sampled from a human donor with classical Hodgkin lymphoma. CDR3 loop: CASSAGDSPSNEQYF. CDR3 bases: TGTGCCAGCAGCGCCGGGGACAGCCCTTCAAACGAGCAGTACTTC.